The sample holds many counts of the clone carrying this T cell receptor beta chain. The target antigen is unknown. This sample is drawn from a study of T cell repertoires in cytomegalovirus infection. Study findings and constraints: Frequencies of public TCR beta families were cumulated, and this identified carriers of CMV plus the relevant HLA. The response measured ex vivo was dominated by TCR beta clonotypes (HLA-C-restricted and CMV-specific).

TCRdb re-called the reads with MiXCR, one entry per CDR3 protein. This repertoire shows roughly 240,000 distinct CDR3 sequences, about 5.9% found once; its top ten account for roughly 6%. This CDR3 spans 13 amino acids. V lost 3 bases, J lost 5 bases, and 10 bases lay in between. This receptor was obtained from a human donor in good health (CMV status not recorded). Some clones in this sample may be carry-over from other donors' samples. Material for sequencing was PBMCs. V and J are TRBV12-3 or TRBV12-4 and TRBJ1-1; no clear D gene. CDR3 amino acids: CASSFTGKTEAFF. In nucleotides, the CDR3 is TGTGCCAGCAGTTTTACGGGGAAGACTGAAGCTTTCTTT.